This TCR beta chain was retrieved from a study of CD8+CD57+ T cells in acquired aplastic anemia. CDR3 length: 14 residues. V was cut by 6 bases and J by 2 bases, with 8 bases left in between. Germline CDR1 is ENHRY and CDR2 is SYGVKD. Profiles of TCR beta VDJ and CDR3 were generated from a genomic DNA template. TCRdb independently ran MiXCR on the reads; one entry per CDR3 protein. The data show around 33,000 distinct CDR3 sequences, more than 65% seen once. The V gene is TRBV10-3, the J gene TRBJ2-6, with TRBD1 as a possible D gene (6 bases). Sequencing input: sorted CD4+, CD8+, or CD8+CD57+ T cells (not recorded which) from PBMCs. This clonotype was sampled from a human donor in good health, serving as a control. The CDR3 loop is CAIRSGAGANVLTF. CDR3 DNA sequence: TGTGCCATCAGGTCAGGGGCTGGGGCCAACGTCCTGACTTTC.